One sample yielded the 20 T cell receptor beta chains listed below, sequenced in a study of blood T cells in healthy people across ages. A second 7 to 11 cycle PCR used barcoded and J-beta primers. TCRdb re-derived calls from the 5' RACE reads in MiXCR, one entry per CDR3 protein. The sample shows about 580,000 distinct CDR3 sequences, 47% of them seen only once. Sequenced input: blood. All receptors derive from an elderly man in good health.

As regards this clonotype: The germline gene is not matched at one end of the junction; a read error may be the cause. The gene calls are TRBV4-3 and TRBJ2-5; TRBD2 matches 10 bases. The CDR3 extends over 16 amino acids. Germline CDR1 LGHNA, CDR2 YSLEER. CDR3 residues: CPSSRGASGGEETQYF. The CDR3 region has the DNA TGCCCCAGCAGCCGAGGGGCTAGCGGGGGAGAAGAGACCCAGTACTTC.

V usage is TRBV11-1 and J usage is TRBJ2-1; D unclear. The end of the DNA aligns better with TRBJ2-7, so the J call may be wrong. The length of the CDR3 is 13 residues. CDR1 and CDR2 from the germline V gene are SGHAT and FQDESV (reference sequence). CDR3 in DNA: TGTGCCAGCAGCCACCCCCCTACTAATGAGCAGTACTTC. Its protein product is CASSHPPTNEQYF.

This clonotype was counted ten times or more. The rearrangement links TRBV6-6 to TRBJ1-2; D gene ambiguous. V shed 5 bases and J shed 8 bases, with 12 bases lying between them. The CDR3 has 12 amino acids. Germline V CDR1 and CDR2: MNHNY, SVGAGI (reference sequence). The CDR3 sequence is CASSTHRGGYTF. CDR3 bases: TGTGCCAGCAGTACCCACCGTGGGGGCTACACCTTC.

This clonotype was seen only once. Just one base apart from a much larger clone, this may be a read error. The V gene is TRBV7-9, the J gene TRBJ2-3, with D hard to call. The germline V gene encodes CDR1 SEHNR and CDR2 FQNEAQ (reference sequence). The CDR3 runs 16 residues. Here the CDR3 DNA reads TGTGCCAGCAGCTCCGTGTCGACGGGTAGCACAGATGCGCAGTATTTT. Its translation is CASSSVSTGSTDAQYF.

The rearrangement joins TRBV10-3 to TRBJ2-1, with a tentative D call TRBD2 (6 bases). The CDR3 is 13 residues long. The ends were cut back, 1 base at V and 7 bases at J, with 8 bases in the middle. Germline V gene lookup returns CDR1 ENHRY and CDR2 SYGVKD. CDR3 nucleotides: TGTGCCATCAGTGAGTACAGCGGGAATGAGCAGTTCTTC. This codes for CAISEYSGNEQFF.

The chain's CDR3 is CSARDSLVEPQHF. The CDR3 nucleotides are TGCAGTGCTAGGGACTCACTGGTTGAACCCCAGCATTTT. V is TRBV20-1 and J is TRBJ1-5; D gene ambiguous. Per the germline V gene, CDR1 is DFQATT and CDR2 is SNEGSKA (reference sequence). The CDR3 spans 13 residues. Trimming took off 3 bases at V and 10 bases at J, with 16 bases between the two ends.

The chain carries TRBV21-1 and TRBJ2-6; the D segment call TRBD1 is taken from the table without a DNA check. TRBV21-1 corresponds to a pseudogene. CDR3 length equals 12 residues. The CDR3: CPRGTGANVLTF. The CDR3, as DNA: TGTCCAAGGGGTACTGGGGCCAACGTCCTGACTTTC.

This clonotype was picked up a small number of times. The chain combines TRBV28 with TRBJ2-7; 8 positions match TRBD1. This CDR3 spans 13 amino acids. The junction had 4 bases not matched to a gene; V was cut back by 8 bases and J by 1 base. Looked up from germline, CDR1 is MDHEN and CDR2 is SYDVKM. CDR3 protein: CASVGQASYEQYF. In nucleotides, the CDR3 is TGTGCCAGCGTGGGACAGGCATCCTACGAGCAGTACTTC.

The rearrangement joins TRBV29-1 to TRBJ2-3; weak D call: TRBD2 (6 bases). The V end was cut by 7 bases, the J end by 2 bases, with 13 bases between. Looked up from germline, CDR1 is SQVTM and CDR2 is ANQGSEA. The CDR3 sequence is 13 residues long. The CDR3 is CSGHGSYTDTQYF. Here the CDR3 DNA reads TGCAGCGGGCACGGGAGTTACACAGATACGCAGTATTTT.

As concerns this clonotype: One end of the junction is discordant with germline, which a read error may explain. The chain recombines TRBV20-1 with TRBJ2-3; D gene uncertain. This CDR3 has 9 amino acids. Germline-derived CDR1 and CDR2 are DFQATT and SNEGSKA (reference sequence). Here the CDR3 DNA reads TGCAGTGCCTCGGATACGCGGTATTTT. This translates into CSASDTRYF.

The CDR3 sequence is CSAFPPGRDTQYF. CDR3 coding DNA: TGCAGTGCTTTCCCCCCGGGGAGAGATACGCAGTATTTT. The chain has TRBV20-1 and TRBJ2-3; perhaps TRBD2 as D (5 bases). The CDR3 runs 13 residues. The germline V gene has CDR1 DFQATT and CDR2 SNEGSKA (reference sequence). With 5 bases removed from V and 5 bases from J, the gap between germline ends came to 14 bases.

This chain joins TRBV12-3 or TRBV12-4 and TRBJ2-1, with TRBD1 matching 7 bases. This CDR3 has 15 residues. J lost 6 bases, V lost 7 bases, and 12 bases had no gene match. The DNA for the CDR3 is TGTGCCAGCACCACCGCTGGACAGGTGGTCAATGAGCAGTTCTTC. It specifies CASTTAGQVVNEQFF.

Only a few counts were recorded for this clonotype. V usage is TRBV2 and J usage is TRBJ2-5, with 8 bases lining up with TRBD2. Looked up from germline, CDR1 is SNHLY and CDR2 is FYNNEI. The CDR3 totals 15 residues. The V gene end was trimmed by 3 bases and the J gene end by 5 bases; junction bases not matched to a gene: 8. The DNA of the CDR3 is TGTGCCAGCAGTGATACCGGGACTAGAGGCGAGACCCAGTACTTC. The encoded protein is CASSDTGTRGETQYF.

V is TRBV5-8 and J is TRBJ2-6; D possibly corresponds to TRBD2 (5 bases). The germline V gene has CDR1 SGHTS and CDR2 YDEGEE. The CDR3 consists of 17 residues. V shed 4 bases and J shed 3 bases, with 17 bases lying between them. The CDR3 reads CASSRRRETNGANVLTF. The CDR3 DNA sequence: TGTGCCAGCAGCCGGAGAAGGGAGACGAATGGGGCCAACGTCCTGACTTTC. Full variable domain (missing parts from reference TRBV5-8 and TRBJ2-6): EAGVTQSPTHLIKTRGQQATLRCSPISGHTSVYWYQQALGLGLQFLLWYDEGEERNRGNFPPRFSGRQFPNYSSELNVNALELEDSALYLCASSRRRETNGANVLTFGAGSRLTVL.

The CDR3 is CASSWEGSYNSPLHF. For the CDR3, the DNA is TGTGCCAGCAGCTGGGAGGGGAGCTATAATTCACCCCTCCACTTT. V usage is TRBV5-5 and J usage is TRBJ1-6, with D possibly being TRBD1 (5 bases). Germline assignment: CDR1 SGHKS and CDR2 YYEKEE (reference sequence). The CDR3 has 15 residues. Trimming pared 3 bases from V and 3 bases from J, leaving 10 bases between.

This clonotype was seen only a few times. A clone one base away is much larger, so this may be a read error. The V call is TRBV6-6, the J call TRBJ2-1; tentative D call: TRBD1 (6 bases). The DNA end favors TRBJ2-7, so the J call may be wrong. Germline CDR1 MNHNY, CDR2 SVGAGI (reference sequence). The CDR3 totals 15 residues. CDR3 loop: CASSYGQNPYNEQYF. The CDR3 DNA sequence: TGTGCCAGCAGTTACGGACAGAATCCCTACAATGAGCAGTACTTC.

This chain joins TRBV30 and TRBJ2-3; 13 nucleotides line up with TRBD2. The V gene end was trimmed by 3 bases and the J gene end by 4 bases; junction bases not matched to a gene: 10. This CDR3 has 17 residues. The germline gives CDR1 GTSNPN, CDR2 SVGIG (reference sequence). The CDR3 DNA reads as TGTGCCTGGAGCGGGAACTACGGGACTAGCGGGGCAGATACGCAGTATTTT. Translation: CAWSGNYGTSGADTQYF.

This clonotype was found once. The rearrangement joins TRBV19 to TRBJ2-2; a weak D match, TRBD1 (6 bases). Germline CDR1 and CDR2: LNHDA and SQIVND (reference sequence). Trimming removed 6 bases from V and 4 bases from J, with 21 bases in between. The CDR3 runs 17 residues. The CDR3 DNA sequence: TGTGCCAGTAGACCCGTTTTTCGGGCAGGGGCCACCGGGGAGCTGTTTTTT. It is translated as CASRPVFRAGATGELFF.

This clonotype was detected a few times. The CDR3 nucleotides are TGTGCCAGCAGCACAGTCAGGGTCGAAAGGTACGAGCAGTACTTC. Protein sequence: CASSTVRVERYEQYF. V usage is TRBV21-1 and J usage is TRBJ2-7; the table's D gene call, TRBD1, was not cross checked with the DNA. TRBV21-1 is a documented pseudogene. This CDR3 is built from 15 residues.

The chain is built from TRBV3-1 and TRBJ1-5; D is uncertain. The CDR3 sequence is 14 residues long. Deletions cut 1 base from V and 9 bases from J, with 13 bases between. Germline V CDR1 and CDR2: LGHDT, YNNKEL (reference sequence). The CDR3 nucleotides are TGTGCCAGCAGCCAAGTATTCTCGGTTTCGCCCCAGCATTTT. Translated: CASSQVFSVSPQHF.